The TCR beta chain described here comes from a study of identifying expanded T cells in peripheral blood. Collection occurred without any documented infections or immune events in donors. The germline gives CDR1 LNHNV, CDR2 YYDKDF (reference sequence). V lost 1 base to trimming and J lost 3 bases, with 11 bases between them. The CDR3 is 15 residues long. As to this clone: The antigen is undetermined.

Data came from immunoSEQ multiplex PCR; TCRdb stores just in-frame clones and leaves some out. The table has approximately 63,000 clones, 80% to 90% seen once. Study-wide points: Technical replicates showed approximately 1.2 changed clones; roughly two weeks roughly 16; four weeks 19. Variance in clone template counts between approximately 2-week samples significantly increased with total template count across all healthy donors.

The chain carries TRBV15 and TRBJ2-3; perhaps TRBD2 as D (5 bases). What was sequenced was blood. This TCR was sampled from a person aged 18-70 years in good health. The CDR3 DNA reads as TGTGCCACCAGCAGAGCGAGGGAGTCAACAGATACGCAGTATTTT. The encoded protein is CATSRARESTDTQYF.